The entry below describes one T cell receptor (beta chain). Its antigen is not known. 60 Vbeta and 13 Jbeta primers were used in PCR. Measured with immunoSEQ multiplex PCR; TCRdb has only the in-frame clones, and not every one. The sample has around 200,000 clones, around nine tenths seen once; the top ten hold around 0.31%. The sample comes from a study of cytomegalovirus exposure and HLA in healthy donors. In the study overall: As released early, the data held 70 million to 100 million unique TCRs from HLA-typed donors.

The CDR3 is made up of 14 amino acids. With V trimmed by 3 bases and J by 9 bases, 8 bases remained unmatched. CDR1 and CDR2 from the germline V gene are SGDLS and YYNGEE. Points from the study as a whole: The authors later linked a missense DCLRE1C variant to TCR beta V- and J-gene trimming. Solely CMV serostatus was available to characterize immune exposure. Accurate HLA-A and HLA-B prediction from TCR beta sequences was reported for most subjects.

The sample taken for sequencing was PBMCs. This chain links TRBV9 with TRBJ2-2, with 7 bases lining up with TRBD1. The source of this sequence is a woman under 40 in good health and CMV-seronegative. The CDR3 loop reads CASSADRDVRELFF. Written as DNA, the CDR3 is TGTGCCAGCAGCGCAGACAGGGATGTTAGGGAGCTGTTTTTT.